Each of the 6 T cell receptor beta chains below was sequenced from the same sample in a study of regulatory T cells in long-lasting Graves disease. As to time point: newly diagnosed GD, antithyroid drugs for less than 3 months. PBMC RNA served as the TCR library source. Assembly of TCR beta libraries relied on iRepertoire HTBI primers together with Arm-PCR of CDR3 regions. One entry per CDR3 protein, called by TCRdb with MiXCR from the multiplex PCR reads. The sample records roughly 440,000 distinct CDR3 sequences, 16% being singletons. The sample was also linked to a second study, of T cells in Graves' hyperthyroidism and ophthalmopathy.

The starting material was peripheral blood mononuclear cells (PBMCs), obtained at new diagnosis, from a patient treated with antithyroid drugs. These receptor sequences come from a woman in her late teens or twenties with Graves disease.

This clonotype was found a few times. The chain recombines TRBV13 with TRBJ1-4; D unclear. Trimming took off 2 bases at V and 0 bases at J, with 7 bases between the two ends. The CDR3 covers 15 residues. The germline gives CDR1 PRHDT, CDR2 FYEKMQ (reference sequence). In nucleotides, the CDR3 is TGTGCCAGCAGCTTAATGTCTCCAACTAATGAAAAACTGTTTTTT. Its translation is CASSLMSPTNEKLFF.

This clonotype was observed at least ten times. CDR3 region: CAWSTANFYGYTF. The DNA of the CDR3 is TGTGCCTGGAGCACAGCTAACTTCTATGGCTACACCTTC. This chain uses TRBV30 with TRBJ1-2; no definite D call. The length of the CDR3 is 13 residues. V was shortened by 3 bases and J by 4 bases, with 12 bases between the two germline ends. The V gene's germline CDR1 is GTSNPN and CDR2 SVGIG (reference sequence).

Notes on this clonotype: A much larger clone differs by one base, so this may be a read error. V gene TRBV12-3 or TRBV12-4 combines with J gene TRBJ2-7, with 12 bases lining up with TRBD2. J gave up 7 bases and V 3 bases, and 16 bases lay outside the gene matches. CDR3 length: 18 amino acids. The CDR3 DNA reads TGTGCCAGCAGTTTCCTAGCTAGCGGGAGGGCCGGCAGGAATGAGCAGTACTTC. It is translated as CASSFLASGRAGRNEQYF.

This clonotype was seen at least ten times. This sequence joins TRBV6-5 and TRBJ1-1; no clear D gene. Germline CDR1 and CDR2: MNHEY and SVGAGI. CDR3 size: 13 residues. V gave up 0 bases and J gave up 3 bases, with 5 bases separating them. CDR3 DNA: TGTGCCAGCAGTTACTCCCGGGACACTGAAGCTTTCTTT. Protein sequence: CASSYSRDTEAFF.

At least ten counts were recorded for this clonotype. This chain links TRBV6-5 with TRBJ2-4; D is unclear. V shed 0 bases and J shed 0 bases, with 12 bases lying between them. CDR3 length equals 17 residues. Germline loops: CDR1 MNHEY, CDR2 SVGAGI. The CDR3 loop is CASSYSIFGLAKNIQYF. In DNA form, the CDR3 reads TGTGCCAGCAGTTACTCGATATTCGGATTAGCCAAAAACATTCAGTACTTC.

This clonotype was recorded many times. A junction end diverges from the germline sequence, so it may reflect a read error. The V gene is TRBV11-2, the J gene TRBJ2-7; 10 bases map to TRBD2. The CDR3 contains 18 residues. Germline V CDR1 and CDR2: SGHAT, FQNNGV. CDR3 region: CASSLISGRVHLSSEQYF. The CDR3 nucleotides read TGTGCCAGCAGCTTAATCAGCGGGAGGGTCCACTTGTCCTCCGAGCAGTACTTC.